This TCR beta chain is drawn from a study of early T cells in non-severe SARS-CoV-2 infection. Study background: Sequencing was performed on bulk RNA from unsorted whole blood, leaving chains unpaired.

Researchers attached unique molecular identifiers to individual cDNA molecules. TCRdb itself ran the 5' RACE reads through MiXCR, one entry per CDR3 protein. The sample holds over 85,000 distinct CDR3 sequences, approximately 14% seen once. Whole-study results and caveats: CD4 and private specificities were missed by VDJdb matching, which favored anti-spike CD8 responses.

As regards this clonotype: Its antigen is as yet unknown.

V gave up 3 bases and J gave up 5 bases, with 11 bases separating them. Per germline, CDR1 DFQATT and CDR2 SNEGSKA (reference sequence). The CDR3 runs to 13 residues. The clonotype originates from an adult who was a healthcare worker with PCR-confirmed SARS-CoV-2 infection or an uninfected control (not recorded which). The chain is built from TRBV20-1 and TRBJ2-1; D uncertain. Specimen: whole blood. The CDR3 DNA reads TGCAGTGCTAGCGGAACAGTTGACAATGAGCAGTTCTTC. Encoded protein: CSASGTVDNEQFF.